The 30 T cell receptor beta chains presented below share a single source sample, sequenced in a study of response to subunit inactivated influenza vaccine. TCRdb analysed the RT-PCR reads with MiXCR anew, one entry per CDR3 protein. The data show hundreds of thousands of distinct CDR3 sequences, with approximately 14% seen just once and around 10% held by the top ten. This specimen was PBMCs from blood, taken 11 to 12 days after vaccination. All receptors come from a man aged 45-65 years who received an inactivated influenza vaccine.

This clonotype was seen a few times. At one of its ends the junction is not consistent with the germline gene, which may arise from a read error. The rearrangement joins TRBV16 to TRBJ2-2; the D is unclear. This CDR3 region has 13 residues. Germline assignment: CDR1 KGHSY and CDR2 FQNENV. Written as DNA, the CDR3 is TGTGCCAGCAGCCAATGGAACTCCGGGGAGCTGTTTTTT. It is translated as CASSQWNSGELFF.

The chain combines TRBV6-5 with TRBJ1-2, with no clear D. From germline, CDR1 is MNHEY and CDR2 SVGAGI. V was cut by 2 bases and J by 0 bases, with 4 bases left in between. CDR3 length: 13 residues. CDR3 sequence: CASSYDSNYGYTF. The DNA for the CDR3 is TGTGCCAGCAGTTACGATTCTAACTATGGCTACACCTTC.

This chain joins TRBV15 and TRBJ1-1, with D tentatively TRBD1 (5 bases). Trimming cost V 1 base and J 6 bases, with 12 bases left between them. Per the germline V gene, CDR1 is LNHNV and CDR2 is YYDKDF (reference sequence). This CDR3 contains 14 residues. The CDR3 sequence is CATSRGGVTAEAFF. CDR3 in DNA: TGTGCCACCAGCAGAGGAGGGGTTACCGCTGAAGCTTTCTTT.

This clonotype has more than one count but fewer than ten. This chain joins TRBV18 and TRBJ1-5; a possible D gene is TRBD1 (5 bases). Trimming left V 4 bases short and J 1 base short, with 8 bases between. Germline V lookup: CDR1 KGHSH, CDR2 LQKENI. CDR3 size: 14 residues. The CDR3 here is CASSLKGSNQPQHF. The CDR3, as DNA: TGTGCCAGCTCACTCAAGGGGAGCAATCAGCCCCAGCATTTT.

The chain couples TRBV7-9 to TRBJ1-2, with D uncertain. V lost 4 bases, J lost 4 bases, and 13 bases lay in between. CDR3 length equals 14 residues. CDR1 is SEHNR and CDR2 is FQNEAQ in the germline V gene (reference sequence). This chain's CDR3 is CASSSHPPTYGYTF. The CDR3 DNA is TGTGCCAGCAGCTCCCACCCCCCGACCTATGGCTACACCTTC.

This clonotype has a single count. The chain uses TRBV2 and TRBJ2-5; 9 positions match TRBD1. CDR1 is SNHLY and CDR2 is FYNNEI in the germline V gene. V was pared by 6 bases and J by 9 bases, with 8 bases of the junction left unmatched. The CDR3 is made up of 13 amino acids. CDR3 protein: CASRLSRDRAQYF. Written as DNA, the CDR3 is TGTGCCAGCAGGCTATCCCGGGACAGGGCCCAGTACTTC.

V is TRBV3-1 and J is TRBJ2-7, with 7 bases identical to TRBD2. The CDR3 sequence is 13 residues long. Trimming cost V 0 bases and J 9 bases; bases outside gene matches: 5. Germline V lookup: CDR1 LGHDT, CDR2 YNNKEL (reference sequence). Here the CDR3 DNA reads TGTGCCAGCAGCCAAGAAAGACTAGCAGGGCAGTACTTC. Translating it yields CASSQERLAGQYF.

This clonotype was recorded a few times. CDR3 in amino acids: CAIKTGTANTGELFF. CDR3 in DNA: TGTGCCATCAAGACCGGGACCGCGAACACCGGGGAGCTGTTTTTT. The V call is TRBV10-3, the J call TRBJ2-2, with D perhaps matching TRBD1 or TRBD2 (5 bases each). Trimming took 7 bases from V and 0 from J, leaving 12 bases between them. Germline values: CDR1 ENHRY, CDR2 SYGVKD. The CDR3 runs 15 residues.

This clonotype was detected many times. The CDR3 is CASSLADRHYEQYF. The CDR3 nucleotides read TGTGCCAGCAGTTTGGCGGACAGACACTACGAGCAGTACTTC. The chain is built from TRBV28 and TRBJ2-7, with D possibly matching TRBD1 (6 bases). Germline assignment: CDR1 MDHEN and CDR2 SYDVKM. The length of the CDR3 is 14 residues. The V gene lost 3 bases and the J gene lost 3 bases, with 12 bases spanning the gap.

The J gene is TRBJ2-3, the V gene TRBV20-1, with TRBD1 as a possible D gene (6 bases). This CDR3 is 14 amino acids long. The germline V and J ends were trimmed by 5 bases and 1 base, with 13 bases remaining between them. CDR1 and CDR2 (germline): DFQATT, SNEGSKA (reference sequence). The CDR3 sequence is CSAPHGGGTDTQYF. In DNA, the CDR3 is TGCAGTGCTCCCCATGGGGGCGGCACAGATACGCAGTATTTT.

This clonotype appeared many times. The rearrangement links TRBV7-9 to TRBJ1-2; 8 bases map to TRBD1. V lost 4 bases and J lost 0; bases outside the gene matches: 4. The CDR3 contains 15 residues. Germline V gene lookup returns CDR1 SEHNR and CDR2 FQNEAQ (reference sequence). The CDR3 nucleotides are TGTGCCAGCAGCTCCGGGACAGGCGCTAACTATGGCTACACCTTC. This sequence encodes CASSSGTGANYGYTF.

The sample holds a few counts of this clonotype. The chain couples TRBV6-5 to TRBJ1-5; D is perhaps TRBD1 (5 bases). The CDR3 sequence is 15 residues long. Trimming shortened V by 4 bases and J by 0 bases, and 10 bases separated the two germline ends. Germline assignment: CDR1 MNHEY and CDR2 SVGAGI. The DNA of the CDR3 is TGTGCCAGCAGTTGGGGGTCAAATAGCAATCAGCCCCAGCATTTT. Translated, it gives CASSWGSNSNQPQHF.

CDR3 protein: CATSEPGTSETPYNEQFF. The CDR3 bases are TGTGCCACCAGTGAGCCCGGGACTAGCGAGACACCCTACAATGAGCAGTTCTTC. V gene TRBV24-1 combines with J gene TRBJ2-1; 10 bases line up with TRBD2. CDR3 length equals 18 residues. The germline CDR1 and CDR2 sequences are KGHDR and SFDVKD. Trimming cost V 4 bases and J 2 bases; bases outside gene matches: 10.

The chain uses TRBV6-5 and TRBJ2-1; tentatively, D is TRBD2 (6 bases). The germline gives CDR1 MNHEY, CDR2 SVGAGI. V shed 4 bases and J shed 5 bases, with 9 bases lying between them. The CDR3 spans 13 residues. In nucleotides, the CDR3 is TGTGCCAGCAGTTTGTCGGGGGACAATGAGCAGTTCTTC. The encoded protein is CASSLSGDNEQFF.

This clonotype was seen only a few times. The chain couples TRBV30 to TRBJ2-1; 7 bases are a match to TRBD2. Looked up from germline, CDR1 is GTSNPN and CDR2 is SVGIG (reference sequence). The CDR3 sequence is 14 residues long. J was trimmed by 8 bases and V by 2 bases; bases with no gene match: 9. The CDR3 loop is CAWSWRELSDEQFF. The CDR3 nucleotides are TGTGCCTGGAGTTGGCGGGAGTTGTCGGATGAGCAGTTCTTC.

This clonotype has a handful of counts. CDR3 DNA sequence: TGTGCCAGCAGCGTCGGCCCAGCGGGGAATGAGCAGTTCTTC. Translation gives CASSVGPAGNEQFF. The gene calls are TRBV9 and TRBJ2-1, with TRBD2 matching over 7 bases. Looked up from germline, CDR1 is SGDLS and CDR2 is YYNGEE. The length of the CDR3 is 14 residues. Trimming at V came to 2 bases and at J to 7 bases, leaving 6 bases not matched to a gene.

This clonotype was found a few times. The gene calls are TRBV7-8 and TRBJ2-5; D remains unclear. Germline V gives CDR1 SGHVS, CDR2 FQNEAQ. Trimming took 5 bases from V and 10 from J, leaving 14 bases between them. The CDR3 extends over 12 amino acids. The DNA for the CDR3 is TGTGCCAGCAGCCCGACCAAGGCCTTCCAGTACTTC. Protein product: CASSPTKAFQYF.

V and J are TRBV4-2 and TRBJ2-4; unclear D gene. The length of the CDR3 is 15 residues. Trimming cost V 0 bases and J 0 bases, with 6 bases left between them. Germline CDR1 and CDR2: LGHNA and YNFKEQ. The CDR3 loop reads CASSQDYAAKNIQYF. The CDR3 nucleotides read TGTGCCAGCAGCCAAGACTATGCAGCCAAAAACATTCAGTACTTC.

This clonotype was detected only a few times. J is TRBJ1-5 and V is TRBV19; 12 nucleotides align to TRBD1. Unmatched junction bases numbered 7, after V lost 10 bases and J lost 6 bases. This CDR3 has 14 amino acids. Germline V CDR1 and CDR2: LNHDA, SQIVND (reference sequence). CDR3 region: CATRDRGRLQPQHF. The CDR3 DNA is TGTGCCACCCGGGACAGGGGGCGGCTTCAGCCCCAGCATTTT.

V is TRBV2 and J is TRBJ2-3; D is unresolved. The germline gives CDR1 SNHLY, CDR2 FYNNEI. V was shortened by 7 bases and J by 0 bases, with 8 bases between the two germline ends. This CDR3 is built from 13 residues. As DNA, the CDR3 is TGTGCCAGCACCCCAGAGAGCACAGATACGCAGTATTTT. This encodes CASTPESTDTQYF.

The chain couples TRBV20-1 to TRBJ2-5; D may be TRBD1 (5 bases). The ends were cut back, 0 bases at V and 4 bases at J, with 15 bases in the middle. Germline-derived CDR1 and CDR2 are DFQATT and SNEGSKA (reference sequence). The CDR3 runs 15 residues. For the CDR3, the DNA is TGCAGTGCTAGAGATCTGGTCAGGGTGTCAGAGACCCAGTACTTC. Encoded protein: CSARDLVRVSETQYF.

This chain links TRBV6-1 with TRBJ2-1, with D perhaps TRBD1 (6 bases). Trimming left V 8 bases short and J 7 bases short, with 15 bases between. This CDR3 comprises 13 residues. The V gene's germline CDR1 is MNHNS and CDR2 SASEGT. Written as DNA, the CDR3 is TGTGCCAGCTCGGGCAGGGGAATTAATGAGCAGTTCTTC. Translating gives CASSGRGINEQFF.

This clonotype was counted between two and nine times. The CDR3: CSASPPTSGRYYEQFF. The CDR3 coding sequence is TGCAGTGCTAGCCCCCCGACTAGCGGGAGATATTATGAGCAGTTCTTC. This chain uses TRBV20-1 with TRBJ2-1; 12 bases fit TRBD2. CDR1 and CDR2 from the germline V gene are DFQATT and SNEGSKA (reference sequence). Trimming cost V 3 bases and J 8 bases; bases outside gene matches: 11. This CDR3 spans 16 amino acids.

CDR3 nucleotides: TGTGCCAGCAGCGTGACAGGGATGGACTATGGCTACACCTTC. The encoded protein is CASSVTGMDYGYTF. This chain links TRBV5-6 with TRBJ1-2; 7 bases line up with TRBD1. CDR3 length: 14 amino acids. Germline V gene lookup returns CDR1 SGHDT and CDR2 YYEEEE. Losses at the gene ends were 4 bases for V and 3 bases for J; bases not matched to a gene: 6.

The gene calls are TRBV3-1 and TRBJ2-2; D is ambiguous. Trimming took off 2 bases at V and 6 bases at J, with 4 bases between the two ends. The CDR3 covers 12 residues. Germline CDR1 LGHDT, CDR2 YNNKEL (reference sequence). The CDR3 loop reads CASSQNPGELFF. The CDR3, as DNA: TGTGCCAGCAGCCAAAACCCCGGGGAGCTGTTTTTT. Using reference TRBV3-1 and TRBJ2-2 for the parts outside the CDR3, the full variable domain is DTAVSQTPKYLVTQMGNDKSIKCEQNLGHDTMYWYKQDSKKFLKIMFSYNNKELIINETVPNRFSPKSPDKAHLNLHINSLELGDSAVYFCASSQNPGELFFGEGSRLTVL.

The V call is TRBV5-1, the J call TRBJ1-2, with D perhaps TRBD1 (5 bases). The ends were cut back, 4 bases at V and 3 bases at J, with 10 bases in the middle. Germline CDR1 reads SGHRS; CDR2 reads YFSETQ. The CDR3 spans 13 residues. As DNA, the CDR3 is TGCGCCAGCAGCCCCCGGGACGACTATGGCTACACCTTC. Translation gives CASSPRDDYGYTF. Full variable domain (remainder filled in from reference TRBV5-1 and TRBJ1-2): KAGVTQTPRYLIKTRGQQVTLSCSPISGHRSVSWYQQTPGQGLQFLFEYFSETQRNKGNFPGRFSGRQFSNSRSEMNVSTLELGDSALYLCASSPRDDYGYTFGSGTRLTVV.

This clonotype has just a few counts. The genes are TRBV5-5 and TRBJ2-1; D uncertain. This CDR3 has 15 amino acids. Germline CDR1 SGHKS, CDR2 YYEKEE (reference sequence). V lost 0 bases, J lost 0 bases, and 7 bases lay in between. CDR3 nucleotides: TGTGCCAGCAGCTTGGTGACTGGCTCCTACAATGAGCAGTTCTTC. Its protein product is CASSLVTGSYNEQFF.

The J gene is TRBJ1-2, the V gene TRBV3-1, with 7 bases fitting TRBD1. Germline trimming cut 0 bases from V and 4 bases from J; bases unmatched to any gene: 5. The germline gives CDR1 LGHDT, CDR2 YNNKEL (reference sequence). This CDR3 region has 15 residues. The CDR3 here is CASSQDQTGFYGYTF. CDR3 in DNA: TGTGCCAGCAGCCAAGATCAGACAGGGTTCTATGGCTACACCTTC.

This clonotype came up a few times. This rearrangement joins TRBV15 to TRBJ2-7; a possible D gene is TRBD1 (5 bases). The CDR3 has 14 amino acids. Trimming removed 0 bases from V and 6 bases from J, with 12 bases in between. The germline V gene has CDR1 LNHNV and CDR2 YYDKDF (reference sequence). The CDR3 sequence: CATSRDLKGSEQYF. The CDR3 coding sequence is TGTGCCACCAGCAGAGATTTAAAGGGGTCCGAGCAGTACTTC.

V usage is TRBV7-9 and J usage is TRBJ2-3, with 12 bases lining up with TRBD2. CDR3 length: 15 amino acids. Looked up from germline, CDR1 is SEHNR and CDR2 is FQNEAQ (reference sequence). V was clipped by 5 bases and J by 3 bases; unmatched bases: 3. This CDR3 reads CASSELAGGTDTQYF. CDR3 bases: TGTGCCAGCAGCGAACTAGCGGGGGGAACAGATACGCAGTATTTT. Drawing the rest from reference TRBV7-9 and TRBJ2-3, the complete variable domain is DTGVSQNPRHKITKRGQNVTFRCDPISEHNRLYWYRQTLGQGPEFLTYFQNEAQLEKSRLLSDRFSAERPKGSFSTLEIQRTEQGDSAMYLCASSELAGGTDTQYFGPGTRLTVL.